The 2 T cell receptor beta chains listed next were all sequenced from one sample in a study of blood T cell repertoires in COVID-19. Sequencing used immunoSEQ multiplex PCR; TCRdb keeps in-frame clones, though not all of them. The sample contains 300,000 or so clones, roughly 91% of which appear only once. The sample taken for sequencing was PBMCs or T cells enriched from blood (not recorded which). These receptors were taken from a woman aged 45-65 years who had been exposed to COVID-19.

V gene TRBV2 combines with J gene TRBJ1-5, with D perhaps matching TRBD1 (6 bases). The length of the CDR3 is 14 residues. Germline V gives CDR1 SNHLY, CDR2 FYNNEI. Trimming pared 4 bases from V and 9 bases from J, leaving 16 bases between. The CDR3 spells CASSGSGAYGPQHF. The DNA for the CDR3 is TGTGCCAGCAGTGGTTCAGGGGCATATGGGCCCCAGCATTTT.

The chain is built from TRBV7-2 and TRBJ2-7; TRBD2 agrees at 11 bases. The CDR3 runs 16 residues. The J segment lost 0 bases and the V segment lost 5 bases, leaving 6 bases of the junction unmatched. Germline lookup yields CDR1 SGHTA and CDR2 FQGNSA. CDR3 sequence: CASSPDTSGGSYEQYF. CDR3 DNA sequence: TGTGCCAGCAGCCCCGATACTAGCGGGGGCTCCTACGAGCAGTACTTC. Variable domain in full (rest from reference TRBV7-2 and TRBJ2-7): GAGVSQSPSNKVTEKGKDVELRCDPISGHTALYWYRQSLGQGLEFLIYFQGNSAPDKSGLPSDRFSAERTGGSVSTLTIQRTQQEDSAVYLCASSPDTSGGSYEQYFGPGTRLTVT.